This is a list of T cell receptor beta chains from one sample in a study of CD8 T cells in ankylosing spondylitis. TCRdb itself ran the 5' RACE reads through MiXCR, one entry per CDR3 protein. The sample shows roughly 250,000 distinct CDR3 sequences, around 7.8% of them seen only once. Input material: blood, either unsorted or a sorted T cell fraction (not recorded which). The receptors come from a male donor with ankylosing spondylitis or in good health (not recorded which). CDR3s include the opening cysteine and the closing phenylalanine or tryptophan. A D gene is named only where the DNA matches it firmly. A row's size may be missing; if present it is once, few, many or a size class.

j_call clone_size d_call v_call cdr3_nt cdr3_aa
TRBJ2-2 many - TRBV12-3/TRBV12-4 TGTGCCAGCAGTCCCTCGGCGAACACCGGGGAGCTGTTTTTT CASSPSANTGELFF
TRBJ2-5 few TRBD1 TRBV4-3 TGCGCCAGCAGCCAAGAGCTGACAGGGGTTCAAGAGACCCAGTACTTC CASSQELTGVQETQYF
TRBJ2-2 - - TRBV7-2 TGTGCCAGCAGCCTCTCGGGACGGCCCTTGAACACCGGGGAGCTGTTTTTT CASSLSGRPLNTGELFF
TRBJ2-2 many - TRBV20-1 TGCAGTGCTAGAACAGGGATTATGGGCACCGGGGAGCTGTTTTTT CSARTGIMGTGELFF
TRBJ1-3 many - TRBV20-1 TGCAGTGCTAGAAGTGGAAGCTCTGGAAACACCATATATTTT CSARSGSSGNTIYF
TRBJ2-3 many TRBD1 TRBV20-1 TGCAGTGCTAGAGATCCACCGGACAGGAATGAACCAGATACGCAGTATTTT CSARDPPDRNEPDTQYF
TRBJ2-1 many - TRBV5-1 TGCGCCAGCAGCCCCGAAGGGGGGAGTTACAATGAGCAGTTCTTC CASSPEGGSYNEQFF
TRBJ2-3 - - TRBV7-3 TGTGCCAGCAGAGCCGGGGGTCGGGGGCAAGATACGCAGTATTTT CASRAGGRGQDTQYF
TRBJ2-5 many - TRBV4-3 TGCGCCAGCAGCCAAGAACCGGGATTCCGGGAGACCCAGTACTTC CASSQEPGFRETQYF
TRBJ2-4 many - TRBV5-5 TGTGCCAGCAGTCGTGACGGACGATTGGGCATTCAGTACTTC CASSRDGRLGIQYF
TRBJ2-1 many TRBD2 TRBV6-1 TGTGCCAGCAGTGTTCTAGCGGGGGGATACAATGAGCAGTTCTTC CASSVLAGGYNEQFF
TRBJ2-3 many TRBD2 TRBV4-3 TGCGCCAGCAGCCAAGATTTGGCTAGCGGGAGCACAGATACGCAGTATTTT CASSQDLASGSTDTQYF
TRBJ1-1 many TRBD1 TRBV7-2 TGTGCCAGCAGCCCACCGGCAGGGGGAGGGAACACTGAAGCTTTCTTT CASSPPAGGGNTEAFF
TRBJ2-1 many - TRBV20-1 TGCAGTGCCCCCGGGGGGGACAGGTCCAAAAATGAGCAGTTCTTC CSAPGGDRSKNEQFF
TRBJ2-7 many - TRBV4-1 TGCGCCAGCAGCCAAGATCGTGCCACGGAGCTCGAGCAGTACTTC CASSQDRATELEQYF
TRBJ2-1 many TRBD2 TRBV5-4 TGTGCCAGCAGCTTGGGGACTAGCGGAAACAATGAGCAGTTCTTC CASSLGTSGNNEQFF
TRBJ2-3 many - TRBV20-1 TGCAGTGCTAGCCGGGGAAGCACAGATACGCAGTATTTT CSASRGSTDTQYF
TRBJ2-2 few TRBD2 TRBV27 TGTGCCAGCAGTTTAGCCTCCACTAGCGCCGGCACCGGGGAGCTGTTTTTT CASSLASTSAGTGELFF
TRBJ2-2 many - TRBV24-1 TGTGCCACCAGTGCATTAACAACCGGGGAGCTGTTTTTT CATSALTTGELFF
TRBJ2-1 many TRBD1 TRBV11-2 TGTGCCAGCAGCTTAAACCGTGAGGGGGCGAGCTCCTACAATGAGCAGTTCTTC CASSLNREGASSYNEQFF
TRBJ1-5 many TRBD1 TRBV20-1 TGCAGTGTCACGACAGGGAGCGATCGGCCCCAGCATTTT CSVTTGSDRPQHF
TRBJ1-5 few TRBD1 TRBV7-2 TGTGCCAGCAGCTTAGAAGGGACAGCCAATCAGCCCCAGCATTTT CASSLEGTANQPQHF
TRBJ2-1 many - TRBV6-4 TGTGCCAGCAGTGAAGGGGTAGCGGACTACAATGAGCAGTTCTTC CASSEGVADYNEQFF
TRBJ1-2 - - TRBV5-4 TGTGCCAGCAGCTTGGTGGCGGGGAGCTATGGCTACACCTTC CASSLVAGSYGYTF
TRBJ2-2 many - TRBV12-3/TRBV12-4 TGTGCCAGCAGCCCCGGGACGAACACCGGGGAGCTGTTTTTT CASSPGTNTGELFF
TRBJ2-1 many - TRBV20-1 TGCAGTCCGGGGAAGCGGACCTACAATGAGCAGTTCTTC CSPGKRTYNEQFF
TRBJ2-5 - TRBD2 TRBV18 TGTGCCAGCTCACCACGACTAGCAGGGGAGACCCAGTACTTC CASSPRLAGETQYF
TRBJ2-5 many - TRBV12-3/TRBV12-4 TGTGCCAGCAGCCCTCCTAGCTGGTGGGGCCAAGAGACCCAGTACTTC CASSPPSWWGQETQYF
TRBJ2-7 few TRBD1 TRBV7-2 TGTGCCAGCAGCTTAGAGACAGGGGGGAAGTACTTC CASSLETGGKYF
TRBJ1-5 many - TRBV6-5 TGTGCCAGCAGTCCAGGGCAAGGGCCCCAGCATTTT CASSPGQGPQHF
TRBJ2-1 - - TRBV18 TGTGCCAGCTCACCACCGTGGGTAGATAACCATGAGCAGTTCTTC CASSPPWVDNHEQFF
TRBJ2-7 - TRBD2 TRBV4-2 TGTGCCAGCAGCCAAGTCAGCGGGAGGGGCCGCGAGCAGTACTTC CASSQVSGRGREQYF
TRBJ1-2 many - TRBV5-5 TGTGCCAGCAGCTTGGATGGCGGTAACTATGGCTACACCTTC CASSLDGGNYGYTF
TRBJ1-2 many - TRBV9 TGTGCCAGCAGCCGCACAGCAAACTATGGCTACACCTTC CASSRTANYGYTF
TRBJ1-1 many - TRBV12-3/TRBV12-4 TGTGCCAGCAGGCCCGGGACATCTGAAGCTTTCTTT CASRPGTSEAFF
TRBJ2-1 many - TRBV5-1 TGCGCCAGCAGCTTGTATCAGGGGTCGAGCTCCTACAATGAGCAGTTCTTC CASSLYQGSSSYNEQFF
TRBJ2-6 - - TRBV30 TGTGCCGTGGTCGACCGAGGCGGGGCTGGGGCCAACGTCCTGACTTTC CAVVDRGGAGANVLTF
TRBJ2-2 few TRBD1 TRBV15 TGTGCCACCAGCAGAAAGGGACAGGCCACCGGGGAGCTGTTTTTT CATSRKGQATGELFF
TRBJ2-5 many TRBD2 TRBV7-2 TGTGCCAGCAGCCTCACCGGACTAGTTGGAGAGACCCAGTACTTC CASSLTGLVGETQYF
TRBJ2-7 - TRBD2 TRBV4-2 TGTGCCAGCAGCCCGGGGGGACCGGCCTACGAGCAGTACTTC CASSPGGPAYEQYF
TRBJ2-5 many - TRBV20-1 TGCAGTGCTAGAGCGGCAGCCAAAGAGACCCAGTACTTC CSARAAAKETQYF
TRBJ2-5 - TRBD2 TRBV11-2 TGTGCCAGCAGCCCGTACGGGAGCGGGAAAGAGACCCAGTACTTC CASSPYGSGKETQYF
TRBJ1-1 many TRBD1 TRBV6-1 TGTGCCAGCAGAAGACAGGGGGCCGAGGGGGAAGCTTTCTTT CASRRQGAEGEAFF
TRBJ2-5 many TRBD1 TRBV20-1 TGCAGTGCTAGTGGGACAGGGGCCCTGGGGACCCAGTACTTC CSASGTGALGTQYF
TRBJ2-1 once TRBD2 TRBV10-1 TGCGCCAGCAGTGAAAGGACTAGCGGGATCAATGAGCAGTTCTTC CASSERTSGINEQFF
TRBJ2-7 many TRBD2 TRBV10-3 TGTGCCATCAGTGACCCGGGACTAGAGTCCTACGAGCAGTACTTC CAISDPGLESYEQYF
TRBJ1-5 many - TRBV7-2 TGTGCCAGCAGCACCCCCACGGGGCTTAGCAATCAGCCCCAGCATTTT CASSTPTGLSNQPQHF
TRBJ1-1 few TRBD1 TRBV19 TGTGCCAGTAATATACAGGGGAGGGGCACTGAAGCTTTCTTT CASNIQGRGTEAFF
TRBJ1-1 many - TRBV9 TGTGCCAGCAGCGTAGGTTCATTGAACACTGAAGCTTTCTTT CASSVGSLNTEAFF
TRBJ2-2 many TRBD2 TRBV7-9 TGTGCCAGCAGCGTAACAACGGGGGGAGAGGAGCTGTTTTTT CASSVTTGGEELFF
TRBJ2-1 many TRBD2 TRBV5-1 TGCGCCAGCAGCACCTCTAGCGGGAGTACGTATGAGCAGTTCTTC CASSTSSGSTYEQFF
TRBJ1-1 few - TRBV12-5 TGTGCTAGTGGTTTGACAGGGAGGCATAACACTGAAGCTTTCTTT CASGLTGRHNTEAFF
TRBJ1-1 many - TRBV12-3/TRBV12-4 TGTGCCAGCAGTTTAGGGGGGGCCTCTACTGAAGCTTTCTTT CASSLGGASTEAFF
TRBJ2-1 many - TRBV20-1 TGCAGTGCTCCTCGCGGGGAATCTAGATCCTACAATGAGCAGTTCTTC CSAPRGESRSYNEQFF
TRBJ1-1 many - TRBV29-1 TGCAGCGCCCTCACTGGGGGGCCAATTGAAGCTTTCTTT CSALTGGPIEAFF